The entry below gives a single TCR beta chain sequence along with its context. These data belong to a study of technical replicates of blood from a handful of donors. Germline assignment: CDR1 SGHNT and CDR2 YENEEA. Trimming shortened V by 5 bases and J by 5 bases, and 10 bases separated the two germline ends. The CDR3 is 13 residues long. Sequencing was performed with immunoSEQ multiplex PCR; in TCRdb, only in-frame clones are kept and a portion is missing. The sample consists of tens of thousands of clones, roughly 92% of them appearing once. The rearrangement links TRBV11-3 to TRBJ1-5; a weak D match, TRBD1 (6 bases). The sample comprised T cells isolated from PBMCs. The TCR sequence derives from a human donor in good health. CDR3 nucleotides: TGTGCCAGCAGCAAGGACAGCTATCAGCCCCAGCATTTT. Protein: CASSKDSYQPQHF.